The clone carrying this TCR beta chain was seen at least ten times. This CDR3 is built from 13 residues. Trimming took 2 bases from V and 7 from J, leaving 12 bases between them. Germline CDR1 MNHEY, CDR2 SMNVEV (reference sequence). Time point here: newly diagnosed GD, antithyroid drugs for less than 3 months. The authors made the TCR library using RNA they extracted from PBMCs. Clinicians diagnosed Graves' disease using American Thyroid Association guidelines. The data were taken from a study of regulatory T cells in long-lasting Graves disease. About the research overall: Graves' patients, newly diagnosed, had taken antithyroid drugs under 3 months.

Building the TCR beta libraries relied on iRepertoire HTBI primers, and CDR3 regions underwent Arm-PCR. Authors' processing steps: In the combined samples, approximately 64 TRBV and 14 TRBJ segments were identified. TCRdb redid the calling of the multiplex PCR reads with MiXCR, one entry per CDR3 protein. These V and J calls are TCRdb output, not the study's own analysis. The sample consists of some 410,000 distinct CDR3 sequences, about 16% of them appearing once. These sequences were also reported in another study, on T cells in Graves' hyperthyroidism and ophthalmopathy.

The source is a woman aged 25 to 45 with Graves disease. The specimen was peripheral blood mononuclear cells (PBMCs), collected at new diagnosis, from a patient treated with antithyroid drugs. The chain combines TRBV27 with TRBJ2-7; D may be TRBD2 (5 bases). As DNA, the CDR3 is TGTGCCAGCAGTTTAGTTGGGAGAGGAGAGCAGTACTTC. This codes for CASSLVGRGEQYF.